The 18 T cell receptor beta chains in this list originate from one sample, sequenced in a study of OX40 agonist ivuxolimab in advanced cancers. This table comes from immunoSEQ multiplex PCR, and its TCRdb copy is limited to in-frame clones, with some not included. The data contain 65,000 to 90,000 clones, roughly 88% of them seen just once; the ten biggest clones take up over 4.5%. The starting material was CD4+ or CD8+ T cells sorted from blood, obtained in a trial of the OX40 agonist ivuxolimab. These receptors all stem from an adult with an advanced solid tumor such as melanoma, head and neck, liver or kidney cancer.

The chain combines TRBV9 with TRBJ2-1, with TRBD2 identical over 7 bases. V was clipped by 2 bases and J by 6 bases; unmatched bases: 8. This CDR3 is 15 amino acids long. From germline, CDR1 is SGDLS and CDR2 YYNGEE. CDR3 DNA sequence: TGTGCCAGCAGCGTCGGACTAGTGGTAACCAATGAGCAGTTCTTC. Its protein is CASSVGLVVTNEQFF.

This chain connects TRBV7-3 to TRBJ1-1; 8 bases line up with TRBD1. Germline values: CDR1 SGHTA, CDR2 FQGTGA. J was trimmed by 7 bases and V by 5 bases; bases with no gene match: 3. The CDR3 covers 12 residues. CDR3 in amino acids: CASSPGQGEAFF. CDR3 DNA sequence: TGTGCCAGCAGCCCAGGACAGGGTGAAGCTTTCTTT.

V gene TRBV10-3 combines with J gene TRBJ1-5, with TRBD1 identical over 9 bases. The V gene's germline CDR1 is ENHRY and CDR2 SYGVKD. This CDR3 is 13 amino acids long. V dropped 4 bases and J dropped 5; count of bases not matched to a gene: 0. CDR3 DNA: TGTGCCATCAGTGGGACAGGGGATCAGCCCCAGCATTTT. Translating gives CAISGTGDQPQHF.

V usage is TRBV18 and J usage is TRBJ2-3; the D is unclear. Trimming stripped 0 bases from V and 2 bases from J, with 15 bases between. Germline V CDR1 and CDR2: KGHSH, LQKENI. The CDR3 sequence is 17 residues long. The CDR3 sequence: CASSPPRVAPNTDTQYF. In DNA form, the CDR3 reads TGTGCCAGCTCACCACCCCGGGTCGCGCCAAACACAGATACGCAGTATTTT.

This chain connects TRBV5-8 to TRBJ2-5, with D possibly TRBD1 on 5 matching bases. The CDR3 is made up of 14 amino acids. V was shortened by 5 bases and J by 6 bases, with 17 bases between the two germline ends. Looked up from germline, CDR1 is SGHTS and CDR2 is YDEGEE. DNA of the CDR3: TGTGCCAGCAGTTTCGACAGAAGCAGACAGACCCAGTACTTC. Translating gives CASSFDRSRQTQYF. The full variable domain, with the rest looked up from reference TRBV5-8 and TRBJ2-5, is EAGVTQSPTHLIKTRGQQATLRCSPISGHTSVYWYQQALGLGLQFLLWYDEGEERNRGNFPPRFSGRQFPNYSSELNVNALELEDSALYLCASSFDRSRQTQYFGPGTRLLVL.

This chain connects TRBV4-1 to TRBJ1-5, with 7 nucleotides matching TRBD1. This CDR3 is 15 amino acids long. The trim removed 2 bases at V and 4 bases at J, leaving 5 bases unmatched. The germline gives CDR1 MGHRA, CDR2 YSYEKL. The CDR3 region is CASSQLTGQNQPQHF. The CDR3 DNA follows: TGCGCCAGCAGCCAACTGACAGGGCAGAATCAGCCCCAGCATTTT.

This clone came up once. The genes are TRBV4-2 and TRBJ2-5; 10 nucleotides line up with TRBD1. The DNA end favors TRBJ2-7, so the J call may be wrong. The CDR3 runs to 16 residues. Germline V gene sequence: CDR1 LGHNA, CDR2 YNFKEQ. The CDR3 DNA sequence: TGTGCCAGCAGCCAAGATGGGACAGGGGTGGACCACGAGCAGTACTTC. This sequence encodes CASSQDGTGVDHEQYF.

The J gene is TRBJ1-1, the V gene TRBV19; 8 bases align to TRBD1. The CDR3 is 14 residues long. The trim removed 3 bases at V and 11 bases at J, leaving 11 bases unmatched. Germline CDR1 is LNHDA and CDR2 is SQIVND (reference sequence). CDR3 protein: CASSILTGEVKAFF. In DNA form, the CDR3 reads TGTGCCAGTAGTATCCTGACAGGGGAAGTGAAGGCTTTCTTT. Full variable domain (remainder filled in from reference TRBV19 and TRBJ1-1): DGGITQSPKYLFRKEGQNVTLSCEQNLNHDAMYWYRQDPGQGLRLIYYSQIVNDFQKGDIAEGYSVSREKKESFPLTVTSAQKNPTAFYLCASSILTGEVKAFFGQGTRLTVV.

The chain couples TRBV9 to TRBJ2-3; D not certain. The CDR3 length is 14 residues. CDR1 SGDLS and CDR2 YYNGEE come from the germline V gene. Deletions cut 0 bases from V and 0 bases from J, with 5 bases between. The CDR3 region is CASSVEGSTDTQYF. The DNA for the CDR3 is TGTGCCAGCAGCGTAGAAGGTAGCACAGATACGCAGTATTTT.

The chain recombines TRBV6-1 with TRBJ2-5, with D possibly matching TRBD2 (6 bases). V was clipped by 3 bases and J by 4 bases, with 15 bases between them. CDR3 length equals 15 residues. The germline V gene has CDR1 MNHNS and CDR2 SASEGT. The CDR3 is CASSDGTSGSETQYF. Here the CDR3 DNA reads TGTGCCAGCAGTGACGGGACCAGCGGGTCAGAGACCCAGTACTTC.

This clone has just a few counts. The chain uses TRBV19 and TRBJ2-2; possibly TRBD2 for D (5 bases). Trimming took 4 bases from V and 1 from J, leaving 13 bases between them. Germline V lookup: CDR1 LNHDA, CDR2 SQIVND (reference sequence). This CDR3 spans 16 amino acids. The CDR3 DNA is TGTGCCAGTAGTACCCCGGGGAGACTGAACACCGGGGAGCTGTTTTTT. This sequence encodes CASSTPGRLNTGELFF.

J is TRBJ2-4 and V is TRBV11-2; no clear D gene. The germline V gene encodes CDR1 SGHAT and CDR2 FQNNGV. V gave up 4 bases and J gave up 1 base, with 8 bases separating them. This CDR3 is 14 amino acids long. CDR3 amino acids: CASSSRLAKNIQYF. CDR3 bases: TGTGCCAGCAGCTCCAGGTTGGCCAAAAACATTCAGTACTTC.

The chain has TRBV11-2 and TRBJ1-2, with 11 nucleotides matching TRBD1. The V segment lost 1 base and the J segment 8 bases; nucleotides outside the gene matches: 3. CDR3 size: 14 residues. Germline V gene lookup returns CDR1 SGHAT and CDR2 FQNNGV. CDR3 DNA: TGTGCCAGCAGCTTAGGAGGGACAGGGGGAGGCTACACCTTC. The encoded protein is CASSLGGTGGGYTF.

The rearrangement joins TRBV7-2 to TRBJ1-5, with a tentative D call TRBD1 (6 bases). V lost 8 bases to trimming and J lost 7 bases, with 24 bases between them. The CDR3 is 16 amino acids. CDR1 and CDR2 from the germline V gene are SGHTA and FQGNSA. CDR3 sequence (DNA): TGTGCCAGCGACGTCGGGGACAACCCTGGCACCCAGCCCCAGCATTTT. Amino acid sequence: CASDVGDNPGTQPQHF.

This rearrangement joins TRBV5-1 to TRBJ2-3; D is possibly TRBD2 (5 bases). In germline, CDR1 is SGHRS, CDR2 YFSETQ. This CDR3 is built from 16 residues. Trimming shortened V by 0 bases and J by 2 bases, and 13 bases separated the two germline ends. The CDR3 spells CASSLVGLADTDTQYF. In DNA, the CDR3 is TGCGCCAGCAGCTTGGTAGGTCTAGCAGACACAGATACGCAGTATTTT.

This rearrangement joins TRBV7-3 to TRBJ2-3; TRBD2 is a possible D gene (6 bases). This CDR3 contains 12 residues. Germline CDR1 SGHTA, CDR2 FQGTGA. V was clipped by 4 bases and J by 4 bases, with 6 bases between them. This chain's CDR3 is CASSSGADTQYF. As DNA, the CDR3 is TGTGCCAGCAGCTCGGGGGCAGATACGCAGTATTTT.

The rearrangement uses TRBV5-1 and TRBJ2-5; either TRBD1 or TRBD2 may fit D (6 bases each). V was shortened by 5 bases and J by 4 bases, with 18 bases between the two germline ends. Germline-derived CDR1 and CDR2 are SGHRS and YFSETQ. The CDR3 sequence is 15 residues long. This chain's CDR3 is CASSPTVGGGETQYF. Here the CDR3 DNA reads TGCGCCAGCAGTCCCACAGTAGGAGGGGGAGAGACCCAGTACTTC.

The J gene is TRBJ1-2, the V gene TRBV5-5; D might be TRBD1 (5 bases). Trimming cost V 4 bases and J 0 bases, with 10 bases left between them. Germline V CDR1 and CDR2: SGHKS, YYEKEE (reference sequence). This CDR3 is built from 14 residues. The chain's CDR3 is CASSNRDPNYGYTF. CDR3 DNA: TGTGCCAGCAGCAACCGGGACCCTAACTATGGCTACACCTTC.